The sequence of this TCR beta chain was determined in a study of molecular identifiers for immune sequencing clone quantification. Points on this clonotype: Its antigen is as yet unknown.

TCRdb re-analysed the PCR reads in MiXCR, keeping a single row per CDR3 protein. Of about half a million distinct CDR3 sequences in the sample, around 23% were seen once. Broader study findings: Underestimation of highly expanded clone sizes could arise where identical TCR molecules share a barcode.

Germline CDR1 MNHEY, CDR2 SMNVEV (reference sequence). V was pared by 6 bases and J by 9 bases, with 20 bases between. The CDR3 totals 14 residues. The sequence came from a human donor in good health. Some libraries in this study had Jurkat cell RNA spiked in. The chain joins TRBV27 to TRBJ1-1, with D possibly matching TRBD1 (5 bases). Sample: naive CD8+ T cells from blood, with Jurkat cell RNA spiked in. The subset here: FACS-sorted CD8+CD4-CCR7+CD45RA+ naive T cells. CDR3 region: CASRLLSQQVKAFF. CDR3 DNA sequence: TGTGCCAGCAGACTCCTTTCCCAACAGGTGAAAGCTTTCTTT.